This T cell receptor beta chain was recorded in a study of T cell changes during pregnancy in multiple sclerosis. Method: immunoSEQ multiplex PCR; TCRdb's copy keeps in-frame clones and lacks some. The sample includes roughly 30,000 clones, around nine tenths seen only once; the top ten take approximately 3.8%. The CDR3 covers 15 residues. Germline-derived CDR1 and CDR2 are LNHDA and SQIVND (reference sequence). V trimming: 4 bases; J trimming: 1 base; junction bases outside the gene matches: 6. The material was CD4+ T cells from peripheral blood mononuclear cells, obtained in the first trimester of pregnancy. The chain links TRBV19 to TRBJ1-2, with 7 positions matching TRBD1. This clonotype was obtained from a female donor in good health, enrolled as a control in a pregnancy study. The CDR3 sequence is CASSSTGALNYGYTF. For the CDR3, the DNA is TGTGCCAGTAGTAGTACAGGGGCCCTTAACTATGGCTACACCTTC.